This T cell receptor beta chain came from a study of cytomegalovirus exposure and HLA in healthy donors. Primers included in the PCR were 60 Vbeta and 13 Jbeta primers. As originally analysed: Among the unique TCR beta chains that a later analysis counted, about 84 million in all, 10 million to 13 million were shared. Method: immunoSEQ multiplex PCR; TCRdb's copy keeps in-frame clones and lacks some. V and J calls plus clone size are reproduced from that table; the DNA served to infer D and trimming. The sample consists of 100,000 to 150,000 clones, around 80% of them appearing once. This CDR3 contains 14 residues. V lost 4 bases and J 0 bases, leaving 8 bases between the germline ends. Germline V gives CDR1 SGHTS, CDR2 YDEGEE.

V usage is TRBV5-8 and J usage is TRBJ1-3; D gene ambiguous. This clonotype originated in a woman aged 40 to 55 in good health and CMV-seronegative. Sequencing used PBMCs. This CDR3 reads CASSPEFSGNTIYF. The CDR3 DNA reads TGTGCCAGCAGCCCGGAGTTCTCTGGAAACACCATATATTTT.